This T cell receptor beta chain was identified during a study of blood T cell repertoires in COVID-19. On the study more broadly: T cells, B-cell-depleted T cells, or PBMCs supplied cDNA or gDNA.

Original handling: The assay estimated nucleated cells by amplifying reference gene primers. Only in-frame clones appear in the TCRdb table, and some are missing; sequencing was by immunoSEQ multiplex PCR. From that table come the V and J calls and clone size; the DNA was used to work out D and trimming. The sample includes 270,000 or so clones, about 89% of them seen just once. The recovered donors of Cohort 3 showed two negative PCRs, clearance, or symptom resolution. The junction had 6 bases not matched to a gene; V was cut back by 4 bases and J by 5 bases. CDR3 length: 15 amino acids. The V gene's germline CDR1 is SGHTS and CDR2 YDEGEE.

The sequencing input was PBMCs or T cells enriched from blood (not recorded which). V and J are TRBV5-8 and TRBJ2-1; the match to TRBD1 covers 10 bases. The clonotype was recovered from a woman younger than 30 who had recovered from COVID-19. For the CDR3, the DNA is TGTGCCAGCAGCAAGGGGACAGGGGCTAACAATGAGCAGTTCTTC. It specifies CASSKGTGANNEQFF.